Listed here is a single T cell receptor (beta chain). Germline lookup yields CDR1 MDHEN and CDR2 SYDVKM. Trimming took 1 base from V and 5 from J, leaving 8 bases between them. This CDR3 spans 13 amino acids. This table comes from immunoSEQ multiplex PCR, and its TCRdb copy is limited to in-frame clones, with some not included. Of under 70,000 clones in the sample, about nine tenths were seen once. These data originate in a study of blood T cell repertoires in COVID-19. Study-wide context: Donors in the United States, Italy and Spain gave samples during acute or convalescent COVID-19.

This receptor was taken from an older woman with acute or convalescent COVID-19. The source material was peripheral blood. This chain joins TRBV28 and TRBJ1-1, with D perhaps TRBD1 (5 bases). This chain's CDR3 is CASSLSGQTEAFF. Here the CDR3 DNA reads TGTGCCAGCAGTTTATCAGGGCAGACTGAAGCTTTCTTT.